The subject of this entry is one TCR beta chain. Here immunoSEQ multiplex PCR was the method, and the copy in TCRdb shows in-frame clones only, minus some. The sample consists of 140,000 to 150,000 clones, roughly 87% of them appearing once. The sample is drawn from a study of blood T cell repertoires in COVID-19. V trimming: 5 bases; J trimming: 8 bases; junction bases outside the gene matches: 13. The CDR3 runs to 16 residues. Germline loops: CDR1 SGHTA, CDR2 FQGNSA. The V gene is TRBV7-2, the J gene TRBJ1-2; 11 bases align to TRBD1. The clonotype was recovered from a human donor in a cohort sampled during active COVID-19. The sequenced material came from peripheral blood. The CDR3 sequence is CASSVVRGTGGDGYTF. Here the CDR3 DNA reads TGTGCCAGCAGCGTAGTGAGAGGGACAGGGGGGGACGGCTACACCTTC.